Below, one T cell receptor beta chain is given with its context. As processed by the authors: Quantification of nucleated cells was approximated via reference gene primer amplification. The repertoire was sequenced with immunoSEQ multiplex PCR; TCRdb's copy has only in-frame clones and lacks some. The V and J calls and clone size were taken over from that table, and D and trimming were inferred from the DNA. The sample lists about 210,000 clones; around 83% were seen once. The sample is drawn from a study of blood T cell repertoires in COVID-19. For the study at large: Acute and convalescent COVID-19 samples came from the United States, Italy and Spain. In each case, the material was cDNA or gDNA derived from T cells, B-cell-depleted T cells, or PBMCs.

The V end lost 1 base, the J end lost 4 bases, and 9 bases lay between the germline ends. The germline V gene encodes CDR1 SGHTA and CDR2 FQGNSA. CDR3 size: 14 residues. The chain uses TRBV7-2 and TRBJ2-3; D gene unclear. This TCR was sampled from a woman in her forties or fifties with acute or convalescent COVID-19. The material sequenced was peripheral blood. The CDR3 loop reads CASSLDGPPDTQYF. Written as DNA, the CDR3 is TGTGCCAGCAGCTTAGACGGTCCGCCAGATACGCAGTATTTT.